This T cell receptor beta chain is from a study of blood T cells in healthy people across ages. Turning to this clonotype: Its antigen is not known.

Study outcomes and limitations: Unknown CMV status may confound age-related changes in expanded clones. PBMC samples, being unsorted, prevented any conclusive comparison of naive and antigen-experienced cells. Among T cells, TCR beta diversity per million cells dropped roughly linearly as age rose. Aged donors had fewer naive CD4+ cells and lower diversity than long-lived donors.

Combining a sample-barcoded 5' primer with a J-beta primer mix, a second PCR ran for about 6 to 11 cycles. TCRdb re-derived calls from the 5' RACE reads in MiXCR, one entry per CDR3 protein. The data hold 1.5 million to 2 million distinct CDR3 sequences, with 28% observed a single time. The receptor comes from a woman in her 30s in good health. Sequencing used blood.

The DNA of the CDR3 is TGCGCCAGCAGCCAAGAATGGGGGAATGAGCAGTTCTTC. This sequence encodes CASSQEWGNEQFF. The gene calls are TRBV4-1 and TRBJ2-1; D is tentatively TRBD1 or TRBD2 (5 bases each). Trimming pared 0 bases from V and 7 bases from J, leaving 7 bases between. Germline CDR1 is MGHRA and CDR2 is YSYEKL. CDR3 length equals 13 residues.